This T cell receptor beta chain is from a study of immune heterogeneity within non-small cell lung tumors. Study-wide results and caveats: For the most part, the T-cell receptor beta clonotypes present at high frequency were distinct from one individual patient to the next. Recurrence of identical dominant CDR3 beta clonotypes was observed across intrapatient tumor sites, concomitant with site-unique high-frequency clones.

CDR3 of TCR beta was amplified by multiplex PCR that used 32 V and 13 J primers. From the multiplex PCR reads, TCRdb called clonotypes with MiXCR, one entry per CDR3 protein. The profile shows 8,000 to 11,000 distinct CDR3 sequences, less than 20% of them singletons. J lost 2 bases, V lost 3 bases, and 9 bases had no gene match. CDR1 and CDR2 (germline): SGDLS, YYNGEE. The length of the CDR3 is 16 residues. On this clonotype itself: Its specificity is unknown.

The starting template was genomic DNA from bulk tumor, around 620 ng per sample. Biopsies that were spaced far apart were taken, several per primary tumor, during surgery. Undergoing curative surgery were patients whose non-small cell lung cancer was untreated and newly diagnosed. All donors had received a new diagnosis of non-small cell lung cancer and were undergoing surgery with curative intent. This TCR was recovered from a man aged 40-49 years with non-small cell lung cancer. The sequenced sample was lung tumor tissue. V is TRBV9 and J is TRBJ2-3; TRBD2 matches at 7 bases. In DNA form, the CDR3 reads TGTGCCAGCAGCGCTGGGACTAATCCTTACACAGATACGCAGTATTTT. Translated, it gives CASSAGTNPYTDTQYF.